This T cell receptor beta chain was documented in a study of blood T cell repertoires in COVID-19. This clone was picked up one time. As originally analysed: Amplification of reference gene primers was used by the study to estimate nucleated cell counts. Sequencing was performed with immunoSEQ multiplex PCR; in TCRdb, only in-frame clones are kept and a portion is missing. V, J and clone size were drawn from that table, and D and trimming were deduced from the DNA. The sample carries 300,000 to 400,000 clones, approximately 86% recorded once. Germline V gene lookup returns CDR1 SEHNR and CDR2 FQNEAQ (reference sequence). The trim removed 5 bases at V and 1 base at J, leaving 2 bases unmatched. The CDR3 is 16 residues long. A Seattle source enrolled patients during active infection and followed them longitudinally.

Sequencing input: peripheral blood. The clonotype comes from a woman aged 55 to 70 with COVID-19, enrolled during active disease. This chain uses TRBV7-9 with TRBJ2-3; 14 bases are shared with TRBD2. Here the CDR3 DNA reads TGTGCCAGCAGCCCGGGACTAGCGGGGGGCACAGATACGCAGTATTTT. Amino acids: CASSPGLAGGTDTQYF. Looking up the rest from reference TRBV7-9 and TRBJ2-3 gives the full variable domain: DTGVSQNPRHKITKRGQNVTFRCDPISEHNRLYWYRQTLGQGPEFLTYFQNEAQLEKSRLLSDRFSAERPKGSFSTLEIQRTEQGDSAMYLCASSPGLAGGTDTQYFGPGTRLTVL.